This entry features one T cell receptor (beta chain) sequence. What it recognizes is unknown. This record comes from a study of T cell repertoires in cytomegalovirus infection. Study as a whole: Recently identified HLA-C-restricted and well-studied HLA-B-restricted CMV epitopes were used. It was the public TCR beta signatures that indicated both CMV infection and matching HLA type.

Study outcomes and limitations: The ex vivo response showed dominance by HLA-C-restricted CMV-specific TCR beta clonotypes. Cumulative frequency of public TCR beta families picked out carriers of CMV plus the relevant HLA.

This CDR3 is 15 amino acids long. Looked up from germline, CDR1 is LNHDA and CDR2 is SQIVND (reference sequence). With 7 bases clipped from V and 9 bases from J, the junction kept 14 bases outside the gene matches. Each CDR3 protein gets one entry after TCRdb re-called the reads with MiXCR. The data contain 900,000 to 950,000 distinct CDR3 sequences, around 30% of them singletons. The TCR comes from a human donor in good health (CMV status not recorded). Some clones in this sample may be carry-over from other donors' samples. Sequencing was performed on cultured CD8+ T cells from PBMCs, taken from culture after CMV antigen stimulation. J is TRBJ2-1 and V is TRBV19, with 8 bases lining up with TRBD1. In DNA, the CDR3 is TGTGCCAGTAAGATTGGTGGACAGGGCCCCTCTGAGCAGTTCTTC. It translates to CASKIGGQGPSEQFF.